The 7 T cell receptor beta chains reported below all come from one sample, sequenced in a study of technical replicates of blood from a handful of donors. The method was immunoSEQ multiplex PCR; TCRdb's version includes in-frame clones alone and lacks a portion of them. The data show 84,000 or so clones, with about 94% seen just once and approximately 0.25% held by the top ten. Sequenced input: T cells isolated from PBMCs. The source of these receptors is a human donor in good health.

This clone was recorded once. This chain connects TRBV27 to TRBJ2-7; D might be TRBD1 (6 bases). The CDR3 is made up of 14 amino acids. The germline V gene has CDR1 MNHEY and CDR2 SMNVEV (reference sequence). V was clipped by 3 bases and J by 3 bases, with 12 bases between them. CDR3 bases: TGTGCCAGCAGTTTTTCAGGGGAGAACTACGAGCAGTACTTC. Amino acids: CASSFSGENYEQYF.

The CDR3 loop is CASSLRRDLMNTEAFF. In DNA form, the CDR3 reads TGTGCCAGCAGCCTCCGGAGGGACCTAATGAACACTGAAGCTTTCTTT. The chain couples TRBV27 to TRBJ1-1, with a possible D match to TRBD1 (5 bases). The CDR3 is 16 amino acids. V dropped 6 bases and J dropped 0 bases, with 17 bases sitting between them. Germline loops: CDR1 MNHEY, CDR2 SMNVEV (reference sequence).

The rearrangement joins TRBV7-9 to TRBJ1-2; TRBD1 might be the D (5 bases). The CDR3 covers 18 residues. Deletions cut 1 base from V and 1 base from J, with 19 bases between. CDR1 is SEHNR, CDR2 FQNEAQ, per germline (reference sequence). This chain's CDR3 is CASSLGGDGTWYNYGYTF. The CDR3 region has the DNA TGTGCCAGCAGCTTAGGGGGGGACGGGACCTGGTATAACTATGGCTACACCTTC. The full variable domain, rest sourced from reference TRBV7-9 and TRBJ1-2, is DTGVSQNPRHKITKRGQNVTFRCDPISEHNRLYWYRQTLGQGPEFLTYFQNEAQLEKSRLLSDRFSAERPKGSFSTLEIQRTEQGDSAMYLCASSLGGDGTWYNYGYTFGSGTRLTVV.

This clone was picked up one time. The chain joins TRBV9 to TRBJ1-1; TRBD1 might be the D (6 bases). The CDR3 contains 15 residues. Between the trimmed V and J ends, which lost 1 base and 1 base, there was a span of 11 bases. Germline V CDR1 and CDR2: SGDLS, YYNGEE. The chain's CDR3 is CASSVPGQTNTEAFF. Here the CDR3 DNA reads TGTGCCAGCAGCGTACCGGGACAAACGAACACTGAAGCTTTCTTT.

The chain carries TRBV6-5 and TRBJ1-2, with 7 positions matching TRBD1. Per the germline V gene, CDR1 is MNHEY and CDR2 is SVGAGI. There are 15 residues in the CDR3. J gave up 6 bases and V 7 bases, and 14 bases lay outside the gene matches. The CDR3 is CASNRREGGEDGYTF. The CDR3 bases are TGTGCCAGCAACCGACGAGAAGGGGGCGAGGATGGCTACACCTTC.

The chain employs TRBV21-1 and TRBJ2-7; TRBD2, the table's D call, lacks a check against the DNA. TRBV21-1 is assigned pseudogene status. The CDR3 length is 8 residues. CDR3 region: CAGRHLYF. The CDR3 DNA reads as TGTGCCGGGAGACATCTCTACTTC.

This rearrangement joins TRBV18 to TRBJ1-1; the D is unclear. Germline CDR1 reads KGHSH; CDR2 reads LQKENI. The CDR3 consists of 13 residues. Trimming removed 5 bases at V and 3 bases at J, with 10 bases between. CDR3 coding DNA: TGTGCCAGCTCATCAGACACGTACACTGAAGCTTTCTTT. The encoded protein is CASSSDTYTEAFF.